Below, 21 T cell receptor beta chains from the same sample are listed, as sequenced in a study of T cell responses to AZD1222 COVID-19 vaccine. Clones were read by immunoSEQ multiplex PCR, and TCRdb kept only the in-frame ones, dropping some. The table records about 260,000 clones, about 92% of them present only once. This material consisted of peripheral blood, taken on day 0 of AZD1222 vaccination. Receptors were obtained from an adult in good health.

V and J are TRBV11-2 and TRBJ1-1; D is ambiguous. Trimming pared 4 bases from V and 4 bases from J, leaving 16 bases between. CDR1 and CDR2 from the germline V gene are SGHAT and FQNNGV. The length of the CDR3 is 15 residues. Written as DNA, the CDR3 is TGTGCCAGCAGCTCGCCGACCCTGAGAGGCACTGAAGCTTTCTTT. It codes for CASSSPTLRGTEAFF.

As for this clone: This specimen includes other DNA sequences encoding the same CDR3. The chain uses TRBV27 and TRBJ1-1, with D uncertain. Trimming pared 0 bases from V and 1 base from J, leaving 3 bases between. Germline assignment: CDR1 MNHEY and CDR2 SMNVEV (reference sequence). The CDR3 has 13 amino acids. The CDR3 DNA sequence: TGTGCCAGCAGTTTATCACGGAACACTGAAGCTTTCTTT. This gives the protein CASSLSRNTEAFF.

The chain uses TRBV18 and TRBJ2-7, with 8 bases fitting TRBD1. The V gene's germline CDR1 is KGHSH and CDR2 LQKENI. V lost 4 bases to trimming and J lost 5 bases; unmatched junction nucleotides: 7. This CDR3 comprises 14 residues. In DNA, the CDR3 is TGTGCCAGCTCACAGGACAGGGACGGGCACGAGCAGTACTTC. This translates into CASSQDRDGHEQYF.

The chain is built from TRBV28 and TRBJ1-6, with D unclear. Germline V lookup: CDR1 MDHEN, CDR2 SYDVKM. The CDR3 consists of 14 residues. The V end was cut by 6 bases, the J end by 8 bases, with 14 bases between. CDR3 amino acids: CASSTTVNHSPLHF. The CDR3 region has the DNA TGTGCCAGCAGCACAACAGTAAACCATTCACCCCTCCACTTT.

The genes are TRBV28 and TRBJ1-2, with 11 bases identical to TRBD1. The V gene's germline CDR1 is MDHEN and CDR2 SYDVKM. The CDR3 length is 16 residues. Germline trimming cut 5 bases from V and 4 bases from J; bases unmatched to any gene: 9. The CDR3 sequence: CASSGGGQGAVYGYTF. The CDR3 DNA reads TGTGCCAGCAGTGGGGGTGGACAGGGGGCGGTCTATGGCTACACCTTC.

This chain connects TRBV9 to TRBJ2-1, with a tentative D call TRBD2 (6 bases). V was pared by 3 bases and J by 5 bases, with 18 bases between. The CDR3 is 16 residues long. Per germline, CDR1 SGDLS and CDR2 YYNGEE. CDR3 nucleotide sequence: TGTGCCAGCAGCGGTTGGAGGGAGTTGTCCCACAATGAGCAGTTCTTC. Residues: CASSGWRELSHNEQFF.

The chain recombines TRBV29-1 with TRBJ1-4; TRBD1 aligns across 7 bases. V lost 5 bases, J lost 4 bases, and 7 bases stayed unmatched. The CDR3 runs to 14 residues. The V gene's germline CDR1 is SQVTM and CDR2 ANQGSEA. The CDR3 spells CSVLLTGSNEKLFF. For the CDR3, the DNA is TGCAGCGTTCTTCTGACAGGGAGTAATGAAAAACTGTTTTTT.

CDR3 sequence: CASSPRQLQWNEQFF. The CDR3 bases are TGTGCCAGCAGCCCTAGACAGCTACAATGGAATGAGCAGTTCTTC. The chain couples TRBV5-5 to TRBJ2-1; D is perhaps TRBD1 (5 bases). This CDR3 comprises 15 residues. The V gene lost 4 bases and the J gene lost 7 bases, with 18 bases spanning the gap. Germline assignment: CDR1 SGHKS and CDR2 YYEKEE (reference sequence).

This chain joins TRBV29-1 and TRBJ1-3; unclear D gene. Germline values: CDR1 SQVTM, CDR2 ANQGSEA. The CDR3 loop spans 15 amino acids. V dropped 4 bases and J dropped 0 bases, with 13 bases sitting between them. CDR3 coding DNA: TGCAGCGTTGTTGGCAGCTCCTACTCTGGAAACACCATATATTTT. Translated: CSVVGSSYSGNTIYF.

J is TRBJ1-1 and V is TRBV3-1 (or the pseudogene TRBV3-2); a weak D match, TRBD1 (6 bases). The CDR3 length is 14 residues. Per germline, CDR1 LGHDT and CDR2 YNNKEL (reference sequence). V was clipped by 3 bases and J by 1 base, with 9 bases between them. CDR3 in amino acids: CASSQRGANTEAFF. CDR3 bases: TGTGCCAGCAGCCAGAGGGGGGCGAACACTGAAGCTTTCTTT.

The chain joins TRBV15 to TRBJ2-7; D call uncertain. The CDR3 spans 15 residues. Germline CDR1 is LNHNV and CDR2 is YYDKDF (reference sequence). V was cut by 0 bases and J by 3 bases, with 12 bases left in between. The CDR3 bases are TGTGCCACCAGCAGAGATCTAGGCCAGAACTACGAGCAGTACTTC. Translating gives CATSRDLGQNYEQYF.

The chain joins TRBV28 to TRBJ2-7; a weak D match, TRBD1 (6 bases). Trimming pared 0 bases from V and 2 bases from J, leaving 8 bases between. This CDR3 spans 14 amino acids. The V gene's germline CDR1 is MDHEN and CDR2 SYDVKM. The CDR3 DNA reads TGTGCCAGCAGTTTATGGCAGGGGACCTACGAGCAGTACTTC. It translates to CASSLWQGTYEQYF.

V is TRBV4-1 and J is TRBJ1-1, with D unresolved. The CDR3 consists of 15 residues. Per the germline V gene, CDR1 is MGHRA and CDR2 is YSYEKL. With 0 bases removed from V and 2 bases from J, the gap between germline ends came to 10 bases. The CDR3 is CASSQEKQINTEAFF. Here the CDR3 DNA reads TGCGCCAGCAGCCAAGAAAAACAGATAAACACTGAAGCTTTCTTT.

The V call is TRBV10-3, the J call TRBJ1-1; D is unclear. CDR3 length equals 10 residues. V gave up 8 bases and J gave up 3 bases, with 4 bases separating them. Looked up from germline, CDR1 is ENHRY and CDR2 is SYGVKD. In DNA, the CDR3 is TGTGCCATCGGAGACACTGAAGCTTTCTTT. Protein product: CAIGDTEAFF.

V gene TRBV2 combines with J gene TRBJ1-3; no reliable D call. Germline values: CDR1 SNHLY, CDR2 FYNNEI. This CDR3 has 12 amino acids. V shed 0 bases and J shed 8 bases, with 5 bases lying between them. This CDR3 reads CASSEAPDTIYF. The CDR3 nucleotides read TGTGCCAGCAGTGAAGCGCCGGACACCATATATTTT.

The chain links TRBV10-3 to TRBJ1-1; D remains ambiguous. V shed 2 bases and J shed 7 bases, with 11 bases lying between them. CDR1 is ENHRY and CDR2 is SYGVKD in the germline V gene. The CDR3 sequence is 13 residues long. CDR3 loop: CAISEPKQSEAFF. The CDR3 DNA is TGTGCCATCAGTGAGCCGAAACAGAGTGAAGCTTTCTTT.

The chain carries TRBV2 and TRBJ2-7; the match to TRBD1 covers 7 bases. The CDR3 sequence is 15 residues long. V shed 3 bases and J 7 bases; nucleotides not matched to a gene: 12. The germline V gene has CDR1 SNHLY and CDR2 FYNNEI. The CDR3 region has the DNA TGTGCCAGCAGTGACACGGAGAGACAGGGCCGAGAGCAGTACTTC. This encodes CASSDTERQGREQYF.

Concerning this clone: Other DNA sequences in the sample encode the same CDR3. This chain uses TRBV19 with TRBJ2-3, with 7 bases lining up with TRBD1. The junction had 3 bases not matched to a gene; V was cut back by 8 bases and J by 1 base. Germline CDR1 and CDR2: LNHDA and SQIVND (reference sequence). The CDR3 has 13 residues. The CDR3 DNA reads TGTGCCAGTCGGGACAGAGGCACAGATACGCAGTATTTT. This codes for CASRDRGTDTQYF.

The chain has TRBV6-2 or TRBV6-3 and TRBJ2-5, with D perhaps matching TRBD2 (6 bases). The CDR3 extends over 17 amino acids. The germline CDR1 and CDR2 sequences are MNHEY and SVGEGT. Trimming took off 5 bases at V and 1 base at J, with 20 bases between the two ends. This chain's CDR3 is CASSGGLWRPPQETQYF. DNA for the CDR3: TGTGCCAGCAGTGGAGGGCTTTGGAGACCGCCCCAAGAGACCCAGTACTTC.

This clone was seen a few times. This rearrangement joins TRBV2 to TRBJ2-2; the D gene could be TRBD1 or TRBD2 (6 bases each). Germline loops: CDR1 SNHLY, CDR2 FYNNEI. The V end lost 2 bases, the J end lost 6 bases, and 13 bases lay between the germline ends. The length of the CDR3 is 15 residues. CDR3 protein: CASSEQGGLPGELFF. The DNA for the CDR3 is TGTGCCAGCAGTGAACAAGGGGGACTGCCCGGGGAGCTGTTTTTT.

The CDR3 DNA reads TGCAGCGCGGCCCCTGGGGGCAATCAGCCCCAGCATTTT. As protein: CSAAPGGNQPQHF. The chain uses TRBV29-1 and TRBJ1-5, with D hard to call. In germline, CDR1 is SQVTM, CDR2 ANQGSEA. The CDR3 runs 13 residues. Trimming took off 7 bases at V and 2 bases at J, with 12 bases between the two ends.